Sequencing of this T cell receptor (beta chain) was carried out in a study of T cells after yellow fever vaccination. Overall study context: Those fractions that held only low numbers of cells were prepared using the SMART-Seq v4 Ultra Low Input RNA kit. General observations from the study: Some clonotypes were seen in both the CD4 and the CD8 compartments. These made up a small share and likely arose from convergent recombination. Most clones from primary vaccination were detected again post-booster (around 95% CD4, roughly 91% CD8).

This clonotype has more than one count but fewer than ten. The antigen remains unidentified. The CDR3 sequence is 13 residues long. V was shortened by 8 bases and J by 6 bases, with 13 bases between the two germline ends. Per germline, CDR1 MNHNS and CDR2 SASEGT. 5'RACE template switching added a universal primer site and UMIs to TCR cDNA. TCRdb reanalysed the 5' RACE reads using MiXCR and keeps one entry per CDR3 protein. The profile covers 500,000 to 650,000 distinct CDR3 sequences, with about 13% appearing a single time and more than 13% taken by the ten largest. This TCR was sampled from a man aged 30 to 39 who received the YFV17D yellow fever vaccine. This chain connects TRBV6-1 to TRBJ2-2; the D is unclear. Sequences were derived from PBMCs, sampled on the day of the yellow fever booster vaccination. This chain's CDR3 is CASGKLFAGELFF. As DNA, the CDR3 is TGTGCCAGCGGGAAACTATTTGCCGGGGAGCTGTTTTTT.